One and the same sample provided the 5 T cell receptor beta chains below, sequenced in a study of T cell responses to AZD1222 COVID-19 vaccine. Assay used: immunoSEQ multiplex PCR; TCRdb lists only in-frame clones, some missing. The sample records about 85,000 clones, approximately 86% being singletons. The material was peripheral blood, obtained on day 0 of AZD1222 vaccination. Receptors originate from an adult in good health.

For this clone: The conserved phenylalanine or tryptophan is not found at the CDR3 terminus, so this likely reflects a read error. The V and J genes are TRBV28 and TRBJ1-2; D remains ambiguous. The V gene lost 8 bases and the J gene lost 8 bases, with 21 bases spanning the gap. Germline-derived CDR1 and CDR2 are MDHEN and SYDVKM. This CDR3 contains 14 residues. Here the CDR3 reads CASSGDDEIRGYTL. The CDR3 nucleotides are TGTGCCAGCTCCGGCGACGACGAAATTAGGGGCTACACCCTC.

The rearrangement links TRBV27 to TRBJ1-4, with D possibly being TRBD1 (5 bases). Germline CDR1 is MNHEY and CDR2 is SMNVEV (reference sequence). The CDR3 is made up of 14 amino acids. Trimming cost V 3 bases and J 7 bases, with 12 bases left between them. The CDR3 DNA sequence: TGTGCCAGCAGTTTTTCCCGGGGGTCTGAAAAACTGTTTTTT. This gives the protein CASSFSRGSEKLFF. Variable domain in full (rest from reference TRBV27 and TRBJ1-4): EAQVTQNPRYLITVTGKKLTVTCSQNMNHEYMSWYRQDPGLGLRQIYYSMNVEVTDKGDVPEGYKVSRKEKRNFPLILESPSPNQTSLYFCASSFSRGSEKLFFGSGTQLSVL.

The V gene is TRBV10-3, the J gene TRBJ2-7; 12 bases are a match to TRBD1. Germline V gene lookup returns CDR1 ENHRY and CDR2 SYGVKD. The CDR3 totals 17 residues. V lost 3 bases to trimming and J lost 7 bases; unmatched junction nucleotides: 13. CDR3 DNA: TGTGCCATCAGTGACAACACCATGGGACAGGGGGCGCAAGAGCAGTACTTC. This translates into CAISDNTMGQGAQEQYF.

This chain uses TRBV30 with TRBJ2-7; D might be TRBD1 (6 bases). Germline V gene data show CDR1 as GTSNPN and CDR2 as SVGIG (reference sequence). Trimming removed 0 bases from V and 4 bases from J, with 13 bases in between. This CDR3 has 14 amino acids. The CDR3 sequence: CAWSVGGIGYEQYF. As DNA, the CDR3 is TGTGCCTGGAGTGTAGGGGGTATCGGGTACGAGCAGTACTTC.

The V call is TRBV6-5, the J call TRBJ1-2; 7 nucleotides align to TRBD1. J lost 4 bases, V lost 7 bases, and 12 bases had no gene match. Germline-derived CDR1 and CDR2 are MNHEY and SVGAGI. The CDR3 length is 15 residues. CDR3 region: CASTKGAGGSYGYTF. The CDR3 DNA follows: TGTGCCAGCACCAAGGGGGCAGGGGGGAGCTATGGCTACACCTTC.